This entry concerns a single T cell receptor beta chain. Its antigen remains unknown. This table comes from immunoSEQ multiplex PCR, and its TCRdb copy is limited to in-frame clones, with some not included. The sample shows tens of thousands of clones, around 93% of them seen only once. Trimming took off 3 bases at V and 1 base at J, with 6 bases between the two ends. CDR3 length equals 13 residues. From germline, CDR1 is SGHTA and CDR2 FQGNSA. This entry belongs to a study of PD-1 blockade in classical Hodgkin lymphoma. As for the study in general: It was nivolumab at 3 mg/kg, given intravenously every 2 weeks, that patients received. Regarding the study as a whole: It was CD4+ TCR diversity, not CD8+, that rose significantly by C4D1. Nothing has yet pinned down what causes the repertoire differences, possibly disease activity or prior therapy. Newly diagnosed patients reportedly had lower baseline TCR diversity than healthy donors.

Every patient relapsed after autologous stem cell transplantation, and brentuximab vedotin exposure varied. Specimen: peripheral blood mononuclear cells (PBMCs), collected at baseline. This rearrangement joins TRBV7-2 to TRBJ1-1, with TRBD1 as a possible D gene (5 bases). The origin of this receptor is a human donor with classical Hodgkin lymphoma. This CDR3 reads CASSLGQNTEAFF. Written as DNA, the CDR3 is TGTGCCAGCAGCTTGGGGCAGAACACTGAAGCTTTCTTT.